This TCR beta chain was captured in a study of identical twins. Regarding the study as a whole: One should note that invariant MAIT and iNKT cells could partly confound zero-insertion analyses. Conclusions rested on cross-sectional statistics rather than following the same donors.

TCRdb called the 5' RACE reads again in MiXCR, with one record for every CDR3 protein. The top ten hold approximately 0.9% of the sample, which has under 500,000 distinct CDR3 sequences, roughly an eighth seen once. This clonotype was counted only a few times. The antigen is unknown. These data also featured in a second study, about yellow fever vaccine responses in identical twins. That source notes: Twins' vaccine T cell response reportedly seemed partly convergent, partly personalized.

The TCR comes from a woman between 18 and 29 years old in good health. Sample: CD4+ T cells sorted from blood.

The CDR3 region is CASSESGPRGDNIQYF. The CDR3 region has the DNA TGCGCCAGCAGTGAGTCGGGGCCCAGGGGTGACAACATTCAGTACTTC. This chain connects TRBV10-1 to TRBJ2-4; TRBD1 is a possible D gene (6 bases). The CDR3 runs 16 residues. Deletions cut 0 bases from V and 7 bases from J, with 16 bases between. The germline gives CDR1 WNHNN, CDR2 SYGVQD (reference sequence).